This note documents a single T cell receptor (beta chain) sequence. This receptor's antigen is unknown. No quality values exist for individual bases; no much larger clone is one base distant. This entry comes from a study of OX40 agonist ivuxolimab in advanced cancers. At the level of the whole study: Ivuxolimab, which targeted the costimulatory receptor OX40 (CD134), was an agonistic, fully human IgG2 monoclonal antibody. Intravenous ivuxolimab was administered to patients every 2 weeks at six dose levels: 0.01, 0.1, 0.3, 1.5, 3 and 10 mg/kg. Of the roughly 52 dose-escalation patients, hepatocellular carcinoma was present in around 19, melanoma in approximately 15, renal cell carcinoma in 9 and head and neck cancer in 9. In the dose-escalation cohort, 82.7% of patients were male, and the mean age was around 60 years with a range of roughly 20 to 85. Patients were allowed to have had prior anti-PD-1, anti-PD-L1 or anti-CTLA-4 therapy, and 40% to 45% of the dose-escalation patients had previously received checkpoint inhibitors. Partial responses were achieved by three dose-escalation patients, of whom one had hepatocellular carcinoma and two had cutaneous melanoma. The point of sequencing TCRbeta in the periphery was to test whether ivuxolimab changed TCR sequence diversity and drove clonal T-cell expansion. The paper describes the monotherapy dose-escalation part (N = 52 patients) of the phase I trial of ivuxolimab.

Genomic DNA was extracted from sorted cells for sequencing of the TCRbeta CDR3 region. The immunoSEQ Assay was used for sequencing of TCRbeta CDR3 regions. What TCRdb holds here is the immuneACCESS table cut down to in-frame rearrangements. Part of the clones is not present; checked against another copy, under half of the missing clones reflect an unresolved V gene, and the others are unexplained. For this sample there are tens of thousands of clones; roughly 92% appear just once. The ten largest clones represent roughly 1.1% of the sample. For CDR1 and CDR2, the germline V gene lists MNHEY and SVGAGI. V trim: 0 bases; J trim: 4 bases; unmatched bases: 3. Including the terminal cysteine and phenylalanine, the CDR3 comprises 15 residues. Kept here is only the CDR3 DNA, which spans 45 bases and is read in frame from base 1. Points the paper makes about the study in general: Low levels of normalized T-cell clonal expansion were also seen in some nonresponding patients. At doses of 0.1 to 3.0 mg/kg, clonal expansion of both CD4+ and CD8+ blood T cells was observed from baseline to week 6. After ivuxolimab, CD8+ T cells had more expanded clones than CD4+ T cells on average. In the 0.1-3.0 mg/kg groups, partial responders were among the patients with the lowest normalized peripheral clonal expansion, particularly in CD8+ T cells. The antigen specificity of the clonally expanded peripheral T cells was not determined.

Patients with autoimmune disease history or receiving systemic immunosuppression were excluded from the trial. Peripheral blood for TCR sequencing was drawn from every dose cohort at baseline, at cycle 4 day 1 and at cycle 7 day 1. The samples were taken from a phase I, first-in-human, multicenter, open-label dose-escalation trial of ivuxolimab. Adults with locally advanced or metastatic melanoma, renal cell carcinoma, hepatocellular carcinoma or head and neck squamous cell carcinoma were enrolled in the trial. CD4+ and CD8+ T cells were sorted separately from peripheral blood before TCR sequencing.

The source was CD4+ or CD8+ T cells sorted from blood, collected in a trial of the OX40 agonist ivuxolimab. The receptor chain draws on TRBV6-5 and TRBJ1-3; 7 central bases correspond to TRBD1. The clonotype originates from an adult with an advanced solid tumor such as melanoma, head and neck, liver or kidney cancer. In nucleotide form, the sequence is TGTGCCAGCAGTTACTCGACAGGGTCAGGAAACACCATATATTTT. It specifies CASSYSTGSGNTIYF.